These T cell receptor beta chains were read from a single sample in a study of Ad26.COV2.S vaccination and SARS-CoV-2 variants. Generated by immunoSEQ multiplex PCR, the TCRdb table keeps only in-frame clones and is missing some. The top ten hold approximately 5% of the sample, which has over 110,000 clones, just over 85% seen once. The sequences come from peripheral blood, collected after recovery from COVID-19. These receptors were taken from a human donor who had recovered from COVID-19. The CDR3 runs from the conserved cysteine through the conserved F or W. Fields, in order: V gene, clone size, J gene, CDR3 length, D gene, CDR3 protein, CDR3 DNA. The D gene is left open where the match is weak. Some rows mark clone size as missing; the rest say once, few, many or name a class of expanded clone.

TRBV12-3/TRBV12-4,-,TRBJ1-5,12,-,CASSFWGQPQHF,TGTGCCAGCAGTTTTTGGGGGCAGCCCCAGCATTTT
TRBV5-1,-,TRBJ2-5,14,TRBD2,CASSLSMGGETQYF,TGCGCCAGCAGCTTGTCCATGGGAGGGGAGACCCAGTACTTC
TRBV15,-,TRBJ1-6,20,TRBD1,CATSKRSWTGPSSYNSPLHF,TGTGCCACCAGCAAGAGGTCGTGGACAGGGCCGAGCTCCTATAATTCACCCCTCCACTTT
TRBV10-2,-,TRBJ2-5,13,TRBD1,CASTRQGQETQYF,TGCGCCAGCACCAGACAGGGCCAAGAGACCCAGTACTTC
TRBV3-1/TRBV3-2,-,TRBJ2-3,13,-,CASTSRGADTQYF,TGTGCCAGCACCTCGAGGGGGGCAGATACGCAGTATTTT
TRBV29-1,-,TRBJ2-1,12,TRBD1,CSVLDRVNEQFF,TGCAGCGTTCTGGACAGGGTGAATGAGCAGTTCTTC
TRBV18,-,TRBJ2-5,13,-,CASSPSLQETQYF,TGTGCCAGCTCCCCTTCACTGCAAGAGACCCAGTACTTC
TRBV7-2,-,TRBJ2-7,14,-,CASSSGSIRHWQYF,TGTGCCAGCAGCTCAGGATCTATCAGACATTGGCAGTACTTC
TRBV7-8,-,TRBJ1-2,19,-,CASSLEPISDPRGGYGYTF,TGTGCCAGCAGCCTCGAACCTATATCAGATCCCCGGGGGGGCTATGGCTACACCTTC
TRBV7-2,-,TRBJ2-5,17,TRBD1,CASSTHVRTGGLETQYF,TGTGCCAGCAGCACACACGTAAGGACAGGGGGCCTGGAGACCCAGTACTTC
TRBV5-6,-,TRBJ1-2,12,-,CASSLTGYGYTF,TGTGCCAGCAGCTTGACCGGCTATGGCTACACCTTC
TRBV18,-,TRBJ1-3,14,-,CASSPGALGNTIYF,TGTGCCAGCTCACCGGGGGCCCTTGGAAACACCATATATTTT
TRBV7-2,-,TRBJ1-3,14,-,CASSLDGGRNTIYF,TGTGCCAGCAGCTTAGACGGGGGCCGAAACACCATATATTTT
TRBV6-5,-,TRBJ1-5,15,TRBD1,CASSLDRGGNQPQHF,TGTGCCAGCAGTTTGGACAGGGGAGGCAATCAGCCCCAGCATTTT
TRBV4-3,-,TRBJ1-4,17,-,CASSPYLVDGITEKLFF,TGCGCCAGCAGCCCCTATCTGGTGGACGGGATTACGGAAAAACTGTTTTTT
TRBV9,-,TRBJ1-2,14,TRBD1,CASSPRQGNYGYTF,TGTGCCAGCAGCCCTCGACAGGGCAACTATGGCTACACCTTC
TRBV6-1,-,TRBJ2-7,13,-,CASSDGNTYEQYF,TGTGCCAGCAGTGACGGCAATACCTACGAGCAGTACTTC
TRBV28,-,TRBJ2-3,17,TRBD2,CASSLSGLAGATDTQYF,TGTGCCAGCAGTTTGTCCGGACTAGCGGGGGCCACAGATACGCAGTATTTT
TRBV7-2,-,TRBJ2-3,13,TRBD2,CASERGGPDTQYF,TGTGCCAGCGAAAGGGGAGGGCCAGATACGCAGTATTTT
TRBV30,-,TRBJ2-7,9,-,CAWRGEQYF,TGTGCCTGGCGGGGTGAGCAGTACTTC
TRBV29-1,-,TRBJ2-7,11,-,CSVSGPEEQYF,TGCAGCGTTTCAGGACCCGAGGAGCAGTACTTC
TRBV18,-,TRBJ1-1,18,TRBD1,CASSPIEGTGRLATEAFF,TGTGCCAGCTCACCAATTGAGGGGACAGGGAGGTTAGCCACTGAAGCTTTCTTT
TRBV28,few,TRBJ2-1,17,TRBD1,CASSSPHGTGRNNEQFF,TGTGCCAGCAGTTCTCCCCACGGGACAGGGAGGAACAATGAGCAGTTCTTC
TRBV30,-,TRBJ2-7,14,-,CAWSASAGLDEQYF,TGTGCCTGGAGTGCTTCGGCAGGCCTCGACGAGCAGTACTTC
TRBV10-1,few,TRBJ1-1,16,-,CASLYPGRPQNTEAFF,TGCGCCAGCTTGTACCCGGGACGGCCCCAAAACACTGAAGCTTTCTTT
TRBV7-2,-,TRBJ2-2,15,-,CASSLFSENTGELFF,TGTGCCAGCAGCTTATTCTCTGAGAACACCGGGGAGCTGTTTTTT
TRBV3-1/TRBV3-2,-,TRBJ2-7,13,TRBD1,CASSQEWDRLQYF,TGTGCCAGCAGCCAAGAATGGGACAGGTTGCAGTACTTC
TRBV2,-,TRBJ1-6,14,-,CASATGASNSPLHF,TGTGCCAGCGCAACCGGGGCTAGTAATTCACCCCTCCACTTT
TRBV9,-,TRBJ1-6,15,TRBD1,CASSVHDREVSPLHF,TGTGCCAGCAGCGTCCACGACAGGGAAGTTTCACCCCTCCACTTT
TRBV15,-,TRBJ1-1,12,-,CATSRGATEAFF,TGTGCCACCAGCAGGGGGGCCACTGAAGCTTTCTTT
TRBV19,-,TRBJ1-5,15,-,CASRTGGYGNQPQHF,TGTGCCAGTAGGACGGGGGGGTATGGCAATCAGCCCCAGCATTTT
TRBV2,-,TRBJ1-4,15,-,CASQRDIATNEKLFF,TGTGCCTCTCAACGGGACATTGCAACTAATGAAAAACTGTTTTTT
TRBV18,-,TRBJ2-2,15,TRBD1,CASSPLRTGVGELFF,TGTGCCAGCTCACCTCTCCGGACAGGGGTCGGGGAGCTGTTTTTT
TRBV27,-,TRBJ2-2,19,-,CASSFGGSLVLRNTGELFF,TGTGCCAGCAGTTTTGGGGGCTCGCTCGTCTTGAGGAACACCGGGGAGCTGTTTTTT
TRBV6-6,-,TRBJ2-5,14,TRBD1,CASSYLTGKETQYF,TGTGCCAGCAGTTATTTGACAGGGAAAGAGACCCAGTACTTC
TRBV6-2/TRBV6-3,-,TRBJ2-3,15,-,CASSYPRGPTDTQYF,TGTGCCAGCAGTTACCCCCGGGGGCCCACAGATACGCAGTATTTT
TRBV9,-,TRBJ1-5,13,-,CASSPDGRQPQHF,TGTGCCAGCAGCCCCGACGGTAGGCAGCCCCAGCATTTT
TRBV3-1/TRBV3-2,few,TRBJ1-1,14,-,CASGLLAEGPEAFF,TGTGCCAGCGGCTTGTTAGCGGAAGGACCTGAAGCTTTCTTT
TRBV2,-,TRBJ1-2,14,-,CASTRTANNYGYTF,TGTGCCAGCACCCGGACAGCCAATAACTATGGCTACACCTTC
TRBV2,-,TRBJ2-7,15,-,CASSVQGLGGYEQYF,TGTGCCAGCAGTGTTCAAGGACTAGGGGGCTACGAGCAGTACTTC
TRBV6-1,-,TRBJ2-7,16,-,CASSGGTTGTGYEQYF,TGTGCCAGCAGTGGCGGAACCACCGGGACCGGCTACGAGCAGTACTTC
TRBV6-5,-,TRBJ1-1,14,-,CASTQDSMNTEAFF,TGTGCCAGCACCCAGGACAGTATGAACACTGAAGCTTTCTTT
TRBV6-5,-,TRBJ2-2,14,-,CASRDQAGTGELFF,TGTGCCAGCAGAGACCAGGCGGGAACCGGGGAGCTGTTTTTT
TRBV3-1/TRBV3-2,-,TRBJ2-2,15,-,CASSQRPANTGELFF,TGTGCCAGCAGCCAGAGGCCGGCGAACACCGGGGAGCTGTTTTTT
TRBV7-2,-,TRBJ2-4,14,-,CASSYDRYQVIQYF,TGTGCCAGCAGTTATGACAGGTATCAGGTCATTCAGTACTTC
TRBV5-1,-,TRBJ1-3,17,-,CASSLEVGRSSGNTIYF,TGCGCCAGCAGCTTAGAGGTCGGGCGGAGCTCTGGAAACACCATATATTTT
TRBV15,once,TRBJ2-1,17,TRBD2,CATSSGRLAGGHNEQFF,TGTGCCACCAGCAGCGGACGGCTAGCGGGGGGGCACAATGAGCAGTTCTTC
TRBV5-5,-,TRBJ1-5,13,-,CASSLGVGQPQHF,TGTGCCAGCAGCTTGGGGGTTGGACAGCCCCAGCATTTT